Presented here are 30 T cell receptor beta chains from one specimen sequenced in a study of beta chain features in type 1 diabetes. What was sequenced were expressed TCRB transcripts, since all of the isolated RNA had been reverse transcribed. Profiling relied on immunoSEQ multiplex PCR, and the TCRdb table lists in-frame clones only, not all of them. The sample has 150,000 to 200,000 clones, less than 10% seen once. Which antigens these TCRs recognize remains unknown. Study findings and constraints: Significant though moderate, a shortening of TCRB CDR3s appeared in all four CD4+ subsets of Type 1 diabetes patients.

The source material was central memory CD4+ T cells from blood. These receptors were taken from a man between 18 and 29 years old with type 1 diabetes.

This clone was seen more than once but under ten times. The rearrangement uses TRBV5-1 and TRBJ2-1; 8 nucleotides line up with TRBD2. Trimming took 5 bases from V and 3 from J; bases not matched to a gene: 13. The CDR3 contains 17 residues. The germline gives CDR1 SGHRS, CDR2 YFSETQ. The CDR3 is CASSLHPGTRIYNEQFF. The CDR3 region has the DNA TGCGCCAGCAGTCTTCACCCGGGGACTAGAATCTACAATGAGCAGTTCTTC.

This clone appeared a few times. The V call is TRBV7-8, the J call TRBJ2-5; 10 bases align to TRBD2. The CDR3 is 18 residues long. V was clipped by 1 base and J by 5 bases; unmatched bases: 13. Germline V gene lookup returns CDR1 SGHVS and CDR2 FQNEAQ. The CDR3: CASSLVAGEAGGLETQYF. The CDR3 DNA reads as TGTGCCAGCAGCTTAGTCGCGGGTGAAGCGGGGGGGCTGGAGACCCAGTACTTC.

This clone was picked up a small number of times. This sequence joins TRBV7-2 and TRBJ2-7, with D possibly being TRBD1 (5 bases). The CDR3 loop spans 11 amino acids. With 2 bases removed from V and 6 bases from J, the gap between germline ends came to 5 bases. Germline lookup yields CDR1 SGHTA and CDR2 FQGNSA. The CDR3, as DNA: TGTGCCAGCAGCTTACAGGGCGAGCAGTACTTC. Translated: CASSLQGEQYF.

There are a few counts of this clone. The genes are TRBV20-1 and TRBJ1-2; no firm D call. This CDR3 is 11 amino acids long. The V end lost 7 bases, the J end lost 1 base, and 7 bases lay between the germline ends. Germline-derived CDR1 and CDR2 are DFQATT and SNEGSKA (reference sequence). The CDR3 bases are TGCAGTGTTCCCAGTAACTATGGCTACACCTTC. Amino acid sequence: CSVPSNYGYTF.

The chain joins TRBV5-4 to TRBJ1-6; D remains ambiguous. The CDR3 consists of 16 residues. The V gene lost 5 bases and the J gene lost 0 bases, with 12 bases spanning the gap. Germline CDR1 and CDR2: SGHNT and YYREEE (reference sequence). CDR3 in DNA: TGTGCCAGCAGTGTAGACGGGAGCTCCTATAATTCACCCCTCCACTTT. This translates into CASSVDGSSYNSPLHF.

This clone was observed a few times. One end of the junction is discordant with germline, which a read error may explain. The chain joins TRBV10-3 to TRBJ2-1; 9 bases map to TRBD1. Germline V gene lookup returns CDR1 ENHRY and CDR2 SYGVKD. The CDR3 covers 13 residues. The CDR3 bases are TGTGCCAGCAGTCGCACAGGGGGCCGGGAGCAGTTCTTC. This gives the protein CASSRTGGREQFF.

This clone was found many times. J is TRBJ2-5 and V is TRBV30, with 9 nucleotides matching TRBD2. J lost 2 bases, V lost 1 base, and 5 bases had no gene match. This CDR3 is built from 15 residues. CDR1 GTSNPN and CDR2 SVGIG come from the germline V gene (reference sequence). DNA of the CDR3: TGTGCCTGGAGTGAGTGGCTAGCGGGGCAAGAGACCCAGTACTTC. Residues: CAWSEWLAGQETQYF.

This clone was seen more than once but under ten times. CDR3 residues: CASSQADGLIYEQYF. CDR3 bases: TGTGCCAGCAGCCAAGCGGACGGACTTATCTACGAGCAGTACTTC. The rearrangement joins TRBV14 to TRBJ2-7; TRBD2 might be the D (5 bases). CDR1 is SGHDN, CDR2 FVKESK, per germline. The CDR3 totals 15 residues. V lost 1 base and J 3 bases, leaving 13 bases between the germline ends.

V is TRBV18 and J is TRBJ2-5; D gene unclear. V lost 0 bases and J lost 2, with 10 bases in between. Per the germline V gene, CDR1 is KGHSH and CDR2 is LQKENI. The CDR3 covers 15 residues. CDR3 residues: CASSPPATRQETQYF. CDR3 nucleotides: TGTGCCAGCTCACCACCCGCGACAAGACAAGAGACCCAGTACTTC. Combining the CDR3 with reference TRBV18 and TRBJ2-5 gives the whole variable domain NAGVMQNPRHLVRRRGQEARLRCSPMKGHSHVYWYRQLPEEGLKFMVYLQKENIIDESGMPKERFSAEFPKEGPSILRIQQVVRGDSAAYFCASSPPATRQETQYFGPGTRLLVL.

This clone was found a few times. The chain employs TRBV9 and TRBJ1-2; 7 bases map to TRBD1. Germline loops: CDR1 SGDLS, CDR2 YYNGEE. This CDR3 comprises 14 residues. With 0 bases clipped from V and 7 bases from J, the junction kept 6 bases outside the gene matches. The CDR3, as DNA: TGTGCCAGCAGCGTAGGCGGGACAGAAGGTGGCTACACCTTC. Protein sequence: CASSVGGTEGGYTF.

This clone was detected ten times or more. The DNA of the CDR3 is TGTGCCAGCAGCGCCCGGGACAGAAATTCACCCCTCCACTTT. Protein sequence: CASSARDRNSPLHF. This chain links TRBV9 with TRBJ1-6; 7 bases are a match to TRBD1. J was trimmed by 7 bases and V by 3 bases; bases with no gene match: 4. CDR1 and CDR2 from the germline V gene are SGDLS and YYNGEE. The CDR3 length is 14 residues.

Only a few counts were recorded for this clone. A read error may be the cause here, since a much bigger clone is one base away. The same CDR3 also results from other DNA sequences found in this sample. The CDR3 DNA sequence: TGTGCCAGCAGCCGAACCGGGGGGGTTAACTATGGCTACACCTTC. This codes for CASSRTGGVNYGYTF. The V call is TRBV5-4, the J call TRBJ1-2, with D possibly TRBD1 on 5 matching bases. Germline V lookup: CDR1 SGHNT, CDR2 YYREEE (reference sequence). The CDR3 is made up of 15 amino acids. The V and J ends lost 4 bases and 1 base respectively, with 14 bases between them.

This clone was counted only a few times. The chain carries TRBV7-9 and TRBJ1-2; D is ambiguous. Trimming shortened V by 5 bases and J by 5 bases, and 6 bases separated the two germline ends. CDR1 and CDR2 from the germline V gene are SEHNR and FQNEAQ (reference sequence). This CDR3 is built from 11 residues. The CDR3 DNA sequence: TGTGCCAGCAGCGGAGGGTATGGCTACACCTTC. Translation gives CASSGGYGYTF.

This clone was detected a few times. This chain joins TRBV2 and TRBJ2-2; D remains unclear. V lost 3 bases, J lost 6 bases, and 14 bases lay in between. This CDR3 has 15 amino acids. Looked up from germline, CDR1 is SNHLY and CDR2 is FYNNEI. This CDR3 reads CASSDISRVSGELFF. CDR3 DNA: TGTGCCAGCAGTGATATTAGCCGGGTTTCCGGGGAGCTGTTTTTT.

This clone was seen a handful of times. At the DNA level, this CDR3 is encoded by other sequences in the same sample as well. The rearrangement links TRBV7-2 to TRBJ2-7; D ambiguous. Germline loops: CDR1 SGHTA, CDR2 FQGNSA. The CDR3 runs 11 residues. Trimming shortened V by 5 bases and J by 3 bases, and 5 bases separated the two germline ends. CDR3 sequence reads: CASSLYYEQYF. CDR3 DNA: TGTGCCAGCAGCCTGTACTACGAGCAGTACTTC.

This clone was detected a few times. The chain recombines TRBV10-2 with TRBJ1-5; 10 nucleotides agree with TRBD1. Germline loops: CDR1 WSHSY, CDR2 SAAADI. The CDR3 length is 14 residues. Losses at the gene ends were 8 bases for V and 6 bases for J; bases not matched to a gene: 7. In DNA form, the CDR3 reads TGCGCCAGCGCGGACAGGGGGATTTTTCAGCCCCAGCATTTT. This translates into CASADRGIFQPQHF.

On this clone itself: An end of the junction differs from the germline gene, which may be a read error. The rearrangement links TRBV9 to TRBJ1-1; no clear D gene. The CDR3 spans 14 residues. Germline CDR1 is SGDLS and CDR2 is YYNGEE. CDR3 coding DNA: TGTGCCAGCAGCGCGCGTATCGGGAACTCTGAAGCTTTCTTT. Residues: CASSARIGNSEAFF. The entire variable domain, with the rest obtained from reference TRBV9 and TRBJ1-1, is as follows: DSGVTQTPKHLITATGQRVTLRCSPRSGDLSVYWYQQSLDQGLQFLIQYYNGEERAKGNILERFSAQQFPDLHSELNLSSLELGDSALYFCASSARIGNSEAFFGQGTRLTVV.

This clone has just a few counts. V gene TRBV15 combines with J gene TRBJ1-2; D perhaps matches TRBD1 (6 bases). V was trimmed by 2 bases and J by 8 bases, leaving 12 bases between them. The germline V gene encodes CDR1 LNHNV and CDR2 YYDKDF (reference sequence). This CDR3 has 13 amino acids. This CDR3 is CATSRSQGDGYTF. The DNA for the CDR3 is TGTGCCACCAGCAGATCACAGGGAGACGGCTACACCTTC.

This clone was recorded a few times. V usage is TRBV19 and J usage is TRBJ2-1, with 7 bases lining up with TRBD1. The germline V gene has CDR1 LNHDA and CDR2 SQIVND (reference sequence). Trimming cost V 6 bases and J 6 bases; bases outside gene matches: 11. This CDR3 spans 15 amino acids. This CDR3 is CASRTRQGGSNEQFF. The DNA of the CDR3 is TGTGCCAGTAGAACGAGACAGGGTGGCTCCAATGAGCAGTTCTTC.

The genes are TRBV20-1 and TRBJ2-5; D is ambiguous. The CDR3 sequence is 11 residues long. The germline gives CDR1 DFQATT, CDR2 SNEGSKA (reference sequence). Deletions cut 5 bases from V and 7 bases from J, with 11 bases between. This CDR3 reads CSAPFQLTQYF. In nucleotides, the CDR3 is TGCAGTGCTCCGTTCCAACTGACCCAGTACTTC.

This clone has only a few counts. The chain joins TRBV20-1 to TRBJ1-2; no definite D call. The germline CDR1 and CDR2 sequences are DFQATT and SNEGSKA (reference sequence). The CDR3 is 11 residues long. CDR3 DNA sequence: TGCAGCAACCCGGGATCCTATGGCTACACCTTC. Translating gives CSNPGSYGYTF.

V and J are TRBV5-1 and TRBJ2-5; the D gene is possibly TRBD2 (6 bases). Germline loops: CDR1 SGHRS, CDR2 YFSETQ. This CDR3 is built from 14 residues. V was clipped by 4 bases and J by 3 bases, with 13 bases between them. DNA for the CDR3: TGCGCCAGCAGCGTCGGAGGGAGCGAAGAGACCCAGTACTTC. Protein: CASSVGGSEETQYF.

This clone was seen a handful of times. The CDR3 region is CASRGGTGINYGYTF. DNA of the CDR3: TGTGCCAGCCGCGGCGGGACAGGGATTAACTATGGCTACACCTTC. The chain has TRBV28 and TRBJ1-2, with 9 bases fitting TRBD1. Germline trimming cut 8 bases from V and 1 base from J; bases unmatched to any gene: 8. In germline, CDR1 is MDHEN, CDR2 SYDVKM. The CDR3 is made up of 15 amino acids.

This chain uses TRBV13 with TRBJ2-1; possible D gene TRBD2, 5 bases. The CDR3 length is 13 residues. Trimming took 10 bases from V and 10 from J, leaving 20 bases between them. CDR1 is PRHDT and CDR2 is FYEKMQ in the germline V gene (reference sequence). The CDR3 bases are TGTGCCACCGCCGAACTAGTAAAATGGGAGCAGTTCTTC. It translates to CATAELVKWEQFF.

This clone was picked up many times. The rearrangement links TRBV7-2 to TRBJ2-2; no clear D. This CDR3 is 13 amino acids long. The germline gives CDR1 SGHTA, CDR2 FQGNSA. V gave up 3 bases and J gave up 4 bases, with 6 bases separating them. For the CDR3, the DNA is TGTGCCAGCAGCTTTCCATCCACCGGGGAGCTGTTTTTT. It yields the protein CASSFPSTGELFF.

There are a few counts of this clone. This rearrangement joins TRBV18 to TRBJ1-5; 7 bases agree with TRBD1. CDR3 length: 14 residues. The V gene's germline CDR1 is KGHSH and CDR2 LQKENI. The ends lost 5 bases at V and 3 bases at J; junction bases unmatched: 4. The CDR3 DNA reads TGTGCCAGCTCATTTGACAGGGACAATCAGCCCCAGCATTTT. Translation: CASSFDRDNQPQHF.

The chain uses TRBV19 and TRBJ2-3; TRBD1 matches at 9 bases. V lost 5 bases to trimming and J lost 4 bases; unmatched junction nucleotides: 10. CDR3 size: 16 residues. The germline gives CDR1 LNHDA, CDR2 SQIVND (reference sequence). CDR3 bases: TGTGCCAGTAGTTCAACCGGGACAGGGATTGCAGATACGCAGTATTTT. This gives the protein CASSSTGTGIADTQYF.

Remarks on this clone: Different DNA sequences within this sample yield the same CDR3. This rearrangement joins TRBV28 to TRBJ1-1; 9 bases are a match to TRBD1. There are 14 residues in the CDR3. V shed 5 bases and J 4 bases; nucleotides not matched to a gene: 5. Germline assignment: CDR1 MDHEN and CDR2 SYDVKM. CDR3 in DNA: TGTGCCAGCAGTACCGGACAGGGGCGCACTGAAGCTTTCTTT. Translation gives CASSTGQGRTEAFF.

The chain recombines TRBV6-6 with TRBJ1-2, with a possible D match to TRBD1 (6 bases). CDR1 and CDR2 (germline): MNHNY, SVGAGI (reference sequence). The ends were cut back, 5 bases at V and 1 base at J, with 14 bases in the middle. The CDR3 consists of 15 residues. In DNA form, the CDR3 reads TGTGCCAGCAGTAACAGGGAGGGGTATAACTATGGCTACACCTTC. It translates to CASSNREGYNYGYTF.

The V call is TRBV5-4, the J call TRBJ2-6, with 9 positions matching TRBD1. The germline gives CDR1 SGHNT, CDR2 YYREEE (reference sequence). V lost 4 bases to trimming and J lost 1 base; unmatched junction nucleotides: 6. The CDR3 is 17 amino acids. This chain's CDR3 is CASSQGQGQSGANVLTF. The CDR3 nucleotides read TGTGCCAGCAGCCAAGGACAGGGGCAGTCTGGGGCCAACGTCCTGACTTTC.